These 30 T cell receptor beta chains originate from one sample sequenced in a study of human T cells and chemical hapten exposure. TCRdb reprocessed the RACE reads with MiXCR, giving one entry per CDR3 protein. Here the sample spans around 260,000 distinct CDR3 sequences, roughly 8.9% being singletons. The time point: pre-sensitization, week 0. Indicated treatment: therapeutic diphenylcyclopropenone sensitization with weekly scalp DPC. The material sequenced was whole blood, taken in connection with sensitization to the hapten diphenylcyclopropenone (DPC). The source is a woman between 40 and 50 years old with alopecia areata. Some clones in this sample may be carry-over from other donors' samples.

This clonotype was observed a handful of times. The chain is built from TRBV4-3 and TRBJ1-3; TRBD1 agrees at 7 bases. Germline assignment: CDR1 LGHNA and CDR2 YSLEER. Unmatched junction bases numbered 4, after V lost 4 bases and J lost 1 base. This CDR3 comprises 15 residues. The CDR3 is CASSPDRASGNTIYF. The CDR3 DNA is TGCGCCAGCAGCCCCGACAGGGCATCTGGAAACACCATATATTTT.

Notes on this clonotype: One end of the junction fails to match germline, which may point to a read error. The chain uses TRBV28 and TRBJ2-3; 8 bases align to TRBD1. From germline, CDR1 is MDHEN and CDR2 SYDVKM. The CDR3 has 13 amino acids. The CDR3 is CASHGQGTDMQYF. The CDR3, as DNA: TGTGCCAGCCACGGACAGGGTACAGATATGCAGTATTTT.

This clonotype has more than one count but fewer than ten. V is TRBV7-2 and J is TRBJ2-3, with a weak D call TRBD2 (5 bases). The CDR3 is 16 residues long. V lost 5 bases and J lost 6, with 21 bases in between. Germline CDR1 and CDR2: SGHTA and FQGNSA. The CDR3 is CASSVNWAGLADTQYF. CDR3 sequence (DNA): TGTGCCAGCAGCGTAAACTGGGCGGGTTTGGCGGATACGCAGTATTTT.

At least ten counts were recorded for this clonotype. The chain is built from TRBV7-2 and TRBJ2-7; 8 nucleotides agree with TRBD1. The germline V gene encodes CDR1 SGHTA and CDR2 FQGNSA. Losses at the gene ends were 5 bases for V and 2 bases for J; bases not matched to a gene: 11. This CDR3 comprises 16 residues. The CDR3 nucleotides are TGTGCCAGCAGCCCAGGAGGCGGACAGGGAACCTACGAGCAGTACTTC. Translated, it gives CASSPGGGQGTYEQYF. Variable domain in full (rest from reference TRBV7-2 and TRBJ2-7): GAGVSQSPSNKVTEKGKDVELRCDPISGHTALYWYRQSLGQGLEFLIYFQGNSAPDKSGLPSDRFSAERTGGSVSTLTIQRTQQEDSAVYLCASSPGGGQGTYEQYFGPGTRLTVT.

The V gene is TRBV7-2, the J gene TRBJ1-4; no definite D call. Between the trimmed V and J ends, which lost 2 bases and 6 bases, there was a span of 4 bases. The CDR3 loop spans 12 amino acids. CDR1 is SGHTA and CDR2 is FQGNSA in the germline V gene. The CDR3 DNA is TGTGCCAGCAGCTTAACAGATGAAAAACTGTTTTTT. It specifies CASSLTDEKLFF.

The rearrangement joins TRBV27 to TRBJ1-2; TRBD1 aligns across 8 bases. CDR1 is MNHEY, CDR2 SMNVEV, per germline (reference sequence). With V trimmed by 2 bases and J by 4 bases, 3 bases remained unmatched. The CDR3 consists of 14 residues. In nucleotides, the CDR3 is TGTGCCAGCAGTTTAACAGGGGGGAGCTATGGCTACACCTTC. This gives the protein CASSLTGGSYGYTF.

The chain's CDR3 is CASSEYLTEAFF. CDR3 in DNA: TGTGCCAGCAGCGAATACTTGACTGAAGCTTTCTTT. The V gene is TRBV6-2 or TRBV6-3, the J gene TRBJ1-1; no definite D call. The V gene lost 6 bases and the J gene lost 5 bases, with 10 bases spanning the gap. Germline assignment: CDR1 MNHEY and CDR2 SVGEGT. The CDR3 has 12 amino acids.

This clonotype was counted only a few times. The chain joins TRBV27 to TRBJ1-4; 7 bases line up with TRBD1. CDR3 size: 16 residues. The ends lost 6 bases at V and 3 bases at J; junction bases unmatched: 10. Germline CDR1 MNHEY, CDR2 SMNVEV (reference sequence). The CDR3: CASRSNPQGPNEKLFF. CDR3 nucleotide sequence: TGTGCCAGCAGGTCAAACCCACAGGGGCCTAATGAAAAACTGTTTTTT.

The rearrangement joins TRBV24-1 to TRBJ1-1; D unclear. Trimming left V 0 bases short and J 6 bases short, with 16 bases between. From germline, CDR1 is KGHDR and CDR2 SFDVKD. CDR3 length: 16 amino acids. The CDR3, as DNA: TGTGCCACCAGTGATTTGTGTTCCGCCACGGAGGCTGAAGCTTTCTTT. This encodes CATSDLCSATEAEAFF.

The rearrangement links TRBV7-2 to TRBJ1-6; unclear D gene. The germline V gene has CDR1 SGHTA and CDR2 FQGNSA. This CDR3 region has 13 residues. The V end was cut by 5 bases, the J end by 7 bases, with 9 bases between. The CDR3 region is CASSAAVNSPLHF. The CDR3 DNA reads TGTGCCAGCAGCGCCGCTGTGAATTCACCCCTCCACTTT.

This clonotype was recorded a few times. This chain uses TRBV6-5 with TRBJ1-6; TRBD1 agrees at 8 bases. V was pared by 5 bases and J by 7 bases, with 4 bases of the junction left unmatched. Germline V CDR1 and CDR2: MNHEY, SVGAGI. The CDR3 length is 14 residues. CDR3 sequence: CASSRQGWNSPLHF. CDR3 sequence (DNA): TGTGCCAGCAGTCGACAGGGGTGGAATTCACCCCTCCACTTT.

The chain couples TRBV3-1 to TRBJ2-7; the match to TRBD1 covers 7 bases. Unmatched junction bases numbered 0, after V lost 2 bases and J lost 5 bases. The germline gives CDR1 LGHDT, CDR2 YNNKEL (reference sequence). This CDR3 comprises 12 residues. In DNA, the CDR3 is TGTGCCAGCAGCCAAAGGGGGCACGAGCAGTACTTC. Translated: CASSQRGHEQYF.

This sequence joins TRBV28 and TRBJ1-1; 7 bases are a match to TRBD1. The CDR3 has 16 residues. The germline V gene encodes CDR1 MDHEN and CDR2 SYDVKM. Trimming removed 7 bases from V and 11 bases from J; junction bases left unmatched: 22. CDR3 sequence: CASNTPLTGRVRKAFF. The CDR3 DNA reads TGTGCCAGCAATACCCCTCTGACAGGGAGGGTCAGGAAGGCTTTCTTT.

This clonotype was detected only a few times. The CDR3 nucleotides are TGTGCCAGCAGTTTATACAGGGGCAGAGCCGAAGCTTTCTTT. Protein: CASSLYRGRAEAFF. The chain joins TRBV28 to TRBJ1-1; 7 nucleotides align to TRBD1. This CDR3 region has 14 residues. With 1 base clipped from V and 8 bases from J, the junction kept 7 bases outside the gene matches. Germline-derived CDR1 and CDR2 are MDHEN and SYDVKM.

DNA for the CDR3: TGCAGCGTTGAACGGGCTCTCGGGGCCACTGAAGCTTTCTTT. Translation gives CSVERALGATEAFF. The V and J genes are TRBV29-1 and TRBJ1-1, with D possibly being TRBD1 (5 bases). The CDR3 runs 14 residues. Germline loops: CDR1 SQVTM, CDR2 ANQGSEA. Trimming took 2 bases from V and 4 from J, leaving 14 bases between them.

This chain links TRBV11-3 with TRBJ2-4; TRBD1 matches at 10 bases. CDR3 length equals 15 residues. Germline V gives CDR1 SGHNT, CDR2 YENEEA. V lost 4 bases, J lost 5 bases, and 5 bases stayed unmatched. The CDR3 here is CASSSMTGGQNIQYF. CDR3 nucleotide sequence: TGTGCCAGCAGCTCTATGACAGGGGGCCAAAACATTCAGTACTTC.

CDR3 bases: TGCGCCAGCAGCTTCGGGTCCCCAAATGAGCAGTTCTTC. It specifies CASSFGSPNEQFF. The chain uses TRBV5-1 and TRBJ2-1; no definite D call. V lost 2 bases to trimming and J lost 7 bases, with 10 bases between them. CDR1 and CDR2 from the germline V gene are SGHRS and YFSETQ. The CDR3 spans 13 residues.

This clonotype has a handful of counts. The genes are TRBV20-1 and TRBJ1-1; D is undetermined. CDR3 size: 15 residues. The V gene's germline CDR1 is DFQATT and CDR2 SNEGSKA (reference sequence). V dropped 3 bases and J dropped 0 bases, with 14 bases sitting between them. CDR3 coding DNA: TGCAGTGCTAGGACGAATCCTAACATGAACACTGAAGCTTTCTTT. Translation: CSARTNPNMNTEAFF.

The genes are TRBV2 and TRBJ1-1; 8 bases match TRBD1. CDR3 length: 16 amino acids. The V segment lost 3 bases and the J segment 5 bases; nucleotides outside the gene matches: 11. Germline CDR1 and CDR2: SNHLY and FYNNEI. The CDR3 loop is CASSDWAGGAGTEAFF. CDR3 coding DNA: TGTGCCAGCAGTGACTGGGCAGGGGGCGCAGGAACTGAAGCTTTCTTT.

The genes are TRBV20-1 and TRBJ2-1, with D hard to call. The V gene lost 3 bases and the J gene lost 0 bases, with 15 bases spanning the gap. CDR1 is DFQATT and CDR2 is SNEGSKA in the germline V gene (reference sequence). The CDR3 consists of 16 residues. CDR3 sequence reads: CSASLYGRSSYNEQFF. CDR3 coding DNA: TGCAGTGCTAGCCTCTACGGGCGGAGCTCCTACAATGAGCAGTTCTTC.

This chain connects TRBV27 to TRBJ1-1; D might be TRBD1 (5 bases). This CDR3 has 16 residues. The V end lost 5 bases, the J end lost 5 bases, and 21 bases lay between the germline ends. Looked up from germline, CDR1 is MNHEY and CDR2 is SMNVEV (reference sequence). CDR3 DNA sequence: TGTGCCAGCAGTCCCCCCAGGACACGGTTTGGGACTGAAGCTTTCTTT. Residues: CASSPPRTRFGTEAFF.

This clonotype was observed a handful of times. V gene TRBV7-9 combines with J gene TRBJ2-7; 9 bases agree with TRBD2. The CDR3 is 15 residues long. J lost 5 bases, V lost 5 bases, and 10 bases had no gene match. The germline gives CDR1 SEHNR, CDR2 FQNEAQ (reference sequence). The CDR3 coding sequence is TGTGCCAGCAGCCCTCCGGGACTAGCTCTCAACGAGCAGTACTTC. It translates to CASSPPGLALNEQYF.

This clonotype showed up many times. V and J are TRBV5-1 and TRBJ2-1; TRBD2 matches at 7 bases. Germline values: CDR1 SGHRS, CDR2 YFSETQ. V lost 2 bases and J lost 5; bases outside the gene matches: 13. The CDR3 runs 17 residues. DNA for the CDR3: TGCGCCAGCAGCTTATTCTCTAGCGGCCTAAGTCACAATGAGCAGTTCTTC. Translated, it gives CASSLFSSGLSHNEQFF.

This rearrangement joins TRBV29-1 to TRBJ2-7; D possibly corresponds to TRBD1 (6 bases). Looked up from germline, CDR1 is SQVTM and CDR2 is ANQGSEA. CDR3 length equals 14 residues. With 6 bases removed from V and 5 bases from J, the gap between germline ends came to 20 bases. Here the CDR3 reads CSVIVGTTSDEQYF. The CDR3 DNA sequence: TGCAGCGTGATAGTCGGGACAACTTCGGACGAGCAGTACTTC.

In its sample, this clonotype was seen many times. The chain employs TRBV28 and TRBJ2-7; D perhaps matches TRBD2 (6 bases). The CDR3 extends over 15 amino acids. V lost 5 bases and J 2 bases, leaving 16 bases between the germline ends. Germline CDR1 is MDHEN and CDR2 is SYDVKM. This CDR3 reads CASSGGSGAPYEQYF. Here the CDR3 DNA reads TGTGCCAGCAGTGGGGGGAGCGGCGCCCCCTACGAGCAGTACTTC.

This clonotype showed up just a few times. This CDR3 reads CATSDWSQSYNTDTQYF. CDR3 DNA: TGTGCCACCAGTGACTGGTCCCAGTCCTACAACACAGATACGCAGTATTTT. The V call is TRBV24-1, the J call TRBJ2-3; no definite D call. This CDR3 is built from 17 residues. Germline CDR1 reads KGHDR; CDR2 reads SFDVKD. The germline V and J ends were trimmed by 4 bases and 2 bases, with 18 bases remaining between them.

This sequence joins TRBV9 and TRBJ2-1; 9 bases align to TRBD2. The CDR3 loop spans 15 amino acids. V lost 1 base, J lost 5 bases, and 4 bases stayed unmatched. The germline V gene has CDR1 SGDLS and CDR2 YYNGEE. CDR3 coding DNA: TGTGCCAGCAGCGTACTAGCTAGCGGGAACAATGAGCAGTTCTTC. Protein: CASSVLASGNNEQFF.

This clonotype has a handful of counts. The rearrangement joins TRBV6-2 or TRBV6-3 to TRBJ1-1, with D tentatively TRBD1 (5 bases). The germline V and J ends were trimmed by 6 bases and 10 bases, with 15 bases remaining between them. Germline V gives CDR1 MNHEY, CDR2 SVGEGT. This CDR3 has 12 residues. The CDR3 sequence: CASRPQESGAFF. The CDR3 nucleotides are TGTGCCAGCAGACCACAGGAATCGGGAGCTTTCTTT.

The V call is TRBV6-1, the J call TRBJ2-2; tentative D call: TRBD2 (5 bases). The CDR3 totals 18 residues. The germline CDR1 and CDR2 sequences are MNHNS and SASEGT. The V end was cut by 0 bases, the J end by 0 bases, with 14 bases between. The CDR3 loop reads CASSEANSWTANTGELFF. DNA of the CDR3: TGTGCCAGCAGTGAAGCCAATTCCTGGACTGCGAACACCGGGGAGCTGTTTTTT.

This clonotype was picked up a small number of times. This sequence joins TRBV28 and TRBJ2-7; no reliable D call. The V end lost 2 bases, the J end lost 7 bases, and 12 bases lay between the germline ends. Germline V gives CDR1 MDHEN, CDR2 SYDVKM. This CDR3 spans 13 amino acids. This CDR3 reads CASSLRVLAEQYF. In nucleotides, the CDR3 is TGTGCCAGCAGTTTAAGAGTTCTGGCGGAGCAGTACTTC.